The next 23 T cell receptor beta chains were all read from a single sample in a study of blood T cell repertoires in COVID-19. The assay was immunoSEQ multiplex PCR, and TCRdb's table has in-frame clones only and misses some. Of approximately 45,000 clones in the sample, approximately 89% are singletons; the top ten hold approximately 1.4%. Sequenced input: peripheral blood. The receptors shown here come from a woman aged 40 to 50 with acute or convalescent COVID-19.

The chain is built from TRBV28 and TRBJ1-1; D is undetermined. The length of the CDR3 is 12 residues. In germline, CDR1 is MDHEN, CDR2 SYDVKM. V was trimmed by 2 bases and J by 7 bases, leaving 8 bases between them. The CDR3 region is CASSLRFFEAFF. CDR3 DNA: TGTGCCAGCAGTTTACGGTTTTTTGAAGCTTTCTTT.

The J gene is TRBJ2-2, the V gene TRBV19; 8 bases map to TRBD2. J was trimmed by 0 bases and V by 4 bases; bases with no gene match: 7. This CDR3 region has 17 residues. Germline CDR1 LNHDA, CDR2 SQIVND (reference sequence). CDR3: CASSKGREGPNTGELFF. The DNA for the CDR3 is TGTGCCAGTAGTAAAGGTCGGGAGGGCCCGAACACCGGGGAGCTGTTTTTT.

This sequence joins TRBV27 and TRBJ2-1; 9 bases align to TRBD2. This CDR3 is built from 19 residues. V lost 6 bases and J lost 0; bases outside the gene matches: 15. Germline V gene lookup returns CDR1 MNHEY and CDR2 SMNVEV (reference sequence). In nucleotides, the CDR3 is TGTGCCAGCAGAGAGCTAAAATTGCGGGGGGGGCCCTCCTACAATGAGCAGTTCTTC. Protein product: CASRELKLRGGPSYNEQFF.

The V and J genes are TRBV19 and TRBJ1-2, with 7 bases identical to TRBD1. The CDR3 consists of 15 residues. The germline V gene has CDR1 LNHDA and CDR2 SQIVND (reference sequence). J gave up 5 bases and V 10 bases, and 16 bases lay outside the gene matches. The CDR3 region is CATLHRQGGGYGYTF. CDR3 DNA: TGTGCCACCCTACACCGACAGGGAGGAGGATATGGCTACACCTTC. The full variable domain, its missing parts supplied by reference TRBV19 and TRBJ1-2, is DGGITQSPKYLFRKEGQNVTLSCEQNLNHDAMYWYRQDPGQGLRLIYYSQIVNDFQKGDIAEGYSVSREKKESFPLTVTSAQKNPTAFYLCATLHRQGGGYGYTFGSGTRLTVV.

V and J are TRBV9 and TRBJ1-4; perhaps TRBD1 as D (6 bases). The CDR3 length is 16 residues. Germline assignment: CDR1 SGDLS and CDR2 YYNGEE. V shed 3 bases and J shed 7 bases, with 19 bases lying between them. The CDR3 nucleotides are TGTGCCAGCAGCGCCCGTCCGGCGGGAGGGGGTGAAAAACTGTTTTTT. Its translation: CASSARPAGGGEKLFF.

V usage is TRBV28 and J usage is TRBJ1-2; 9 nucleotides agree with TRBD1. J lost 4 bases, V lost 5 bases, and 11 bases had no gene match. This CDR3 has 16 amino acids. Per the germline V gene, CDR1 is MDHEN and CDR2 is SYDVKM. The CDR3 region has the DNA TGTGCCAGCAGTCCAACGGGACAGGGCCTATTCTATGGCTACACCTTC. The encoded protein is CASSPTGQGLFYGYTF.

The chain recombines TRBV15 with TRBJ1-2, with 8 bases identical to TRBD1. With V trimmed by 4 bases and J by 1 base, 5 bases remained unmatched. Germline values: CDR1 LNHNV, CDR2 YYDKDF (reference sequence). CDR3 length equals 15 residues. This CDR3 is CATSKQTGVNYGYTF. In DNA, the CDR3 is TGTGCCACCAGCAAGCAGACAGGGGTTAACTATGGCTACACCTTC.

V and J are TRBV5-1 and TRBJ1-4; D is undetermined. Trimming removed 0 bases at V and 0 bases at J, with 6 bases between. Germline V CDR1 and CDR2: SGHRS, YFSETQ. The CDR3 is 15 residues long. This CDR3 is CASSLDEATNEKLFF. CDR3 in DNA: TGCGCCAGCAGCTTGGATGAGGCAACTAATGAAAAACTGTTTTTT.

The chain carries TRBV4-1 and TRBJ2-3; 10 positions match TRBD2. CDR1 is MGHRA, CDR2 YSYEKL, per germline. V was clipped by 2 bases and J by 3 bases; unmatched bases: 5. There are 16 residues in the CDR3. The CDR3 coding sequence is TGCGCCAGCAGCCAATCCCCAGCGGGGGGGACAGATACGCAGTATTTT. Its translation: CASSQSPAGGTDTQYF.

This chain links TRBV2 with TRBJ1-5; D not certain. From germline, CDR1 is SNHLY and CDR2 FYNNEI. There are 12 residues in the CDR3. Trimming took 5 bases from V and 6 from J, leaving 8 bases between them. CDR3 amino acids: CASSPDSQPQHF. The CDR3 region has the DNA TGTGCCAGCAGTCCAGACTCTCAGCCCCAGCATTTT.

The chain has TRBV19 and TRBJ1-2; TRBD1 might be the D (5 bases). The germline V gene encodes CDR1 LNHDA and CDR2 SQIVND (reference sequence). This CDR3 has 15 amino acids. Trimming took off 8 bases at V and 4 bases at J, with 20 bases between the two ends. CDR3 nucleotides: TGTGCCAGTCAAGCACAGGCGCCTCGTGGCTATGGCTACACCTTC. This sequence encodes CASQAQAPRGYGYTF.

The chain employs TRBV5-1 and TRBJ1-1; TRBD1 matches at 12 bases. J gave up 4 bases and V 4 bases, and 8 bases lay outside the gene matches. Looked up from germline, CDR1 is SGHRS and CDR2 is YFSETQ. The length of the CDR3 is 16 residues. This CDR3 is CASSPRDRGLSTEAFF. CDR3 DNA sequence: TGCGCCAGCAGCCCCCGGGACAGGGGGCTCAGCACTGAAGCTTTCTTT.

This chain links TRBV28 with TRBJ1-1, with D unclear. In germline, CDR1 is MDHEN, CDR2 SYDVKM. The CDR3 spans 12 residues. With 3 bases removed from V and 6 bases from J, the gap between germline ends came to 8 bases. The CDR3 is CASSFPSAEAFF. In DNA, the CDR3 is TGTGCCAGCAGTTTTCCCTCTGCTGAAGCTTTCTTT.

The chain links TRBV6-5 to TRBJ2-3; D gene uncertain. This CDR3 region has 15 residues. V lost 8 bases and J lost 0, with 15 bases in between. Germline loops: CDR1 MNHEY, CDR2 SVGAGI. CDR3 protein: CASRPRQASTDTQYF. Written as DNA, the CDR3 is TGTGCCAGCCGCCCCAGGCAGGCGAGCACAGATACGCAGTATTTT.

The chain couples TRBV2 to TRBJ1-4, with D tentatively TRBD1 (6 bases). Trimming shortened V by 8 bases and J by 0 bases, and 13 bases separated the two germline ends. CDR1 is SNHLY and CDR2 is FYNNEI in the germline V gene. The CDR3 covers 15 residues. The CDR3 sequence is CASGVRQATNEKLFF. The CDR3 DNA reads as TGTGCCAGCGGGGTTAGACAGGCAACTAATGAAAAACTGTTTTTT.

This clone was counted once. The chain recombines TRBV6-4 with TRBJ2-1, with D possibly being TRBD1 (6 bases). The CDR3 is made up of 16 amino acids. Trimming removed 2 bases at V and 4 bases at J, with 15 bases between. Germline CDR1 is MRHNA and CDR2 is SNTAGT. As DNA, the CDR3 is TGTGCCAGCAGTGACAGGGCGACAGGTGCTTACAATGAGCAGTTCTTC. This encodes CASSDRATGAYNEQFF.

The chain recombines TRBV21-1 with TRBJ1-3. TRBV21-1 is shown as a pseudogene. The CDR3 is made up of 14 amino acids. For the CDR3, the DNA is TGTGCCAGCAGCATGAAGCTCTCTGGAAACACCATATATTTT. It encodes CASSMKLSGNTIYF.

CDR3 protein: CASSQGGATTEAFF. In nucleotides, the CDR3 is TGCGCCAGCAGCCAAGGGGGCGCGACGACTGAAGCTTTCTTT. The chain carries TRBV4-3 and TRBJ1-1, with TRBD1 as a possible D gene (5 bases). This CDR3 contains 14 residues. Per the germline V gene, CDR1 is LGHNA and CDR2 is YSLEER. Trimming removed 1 base from V and 5 bases from J, with 11 bases in between.

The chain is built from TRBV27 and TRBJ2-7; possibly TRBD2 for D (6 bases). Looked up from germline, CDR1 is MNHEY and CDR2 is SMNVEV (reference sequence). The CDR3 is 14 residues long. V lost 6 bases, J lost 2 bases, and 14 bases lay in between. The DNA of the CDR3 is TGTGCCAGCAGCAAGGACTCGGGGGCCTACGAGCAGTACTTC. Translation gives CASSKDSGAYEQYF.

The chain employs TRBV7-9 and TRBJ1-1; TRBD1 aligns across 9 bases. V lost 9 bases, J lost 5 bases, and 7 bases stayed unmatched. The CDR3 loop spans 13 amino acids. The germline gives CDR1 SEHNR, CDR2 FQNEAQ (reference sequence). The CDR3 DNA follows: TGTGCCAGTGGGTCGGGACAGGGTACTGAAGCTTTCTTT. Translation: CASGSGQGTEAFF.

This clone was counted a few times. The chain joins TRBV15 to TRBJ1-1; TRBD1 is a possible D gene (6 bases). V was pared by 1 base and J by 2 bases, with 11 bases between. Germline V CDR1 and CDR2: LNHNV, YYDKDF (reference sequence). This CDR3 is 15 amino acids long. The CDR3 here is CATSRVGGVNTEAFF. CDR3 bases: TGTGCCACCAGCAGAGTAGGGGGGGTTAACACTGAAGCTTTCTTT.

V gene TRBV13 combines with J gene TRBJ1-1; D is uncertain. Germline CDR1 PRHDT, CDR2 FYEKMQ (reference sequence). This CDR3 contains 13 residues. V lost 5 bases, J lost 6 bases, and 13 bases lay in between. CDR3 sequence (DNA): TGTGCCAGCAGCGCGGAAGGAGAAGCTGAAGCTTTCTTT. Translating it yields CASSAEGEAEAFF.

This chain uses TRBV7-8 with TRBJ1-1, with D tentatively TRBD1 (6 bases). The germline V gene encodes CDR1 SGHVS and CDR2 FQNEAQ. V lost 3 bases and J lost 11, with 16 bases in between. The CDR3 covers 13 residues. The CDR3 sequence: CASSFTQGRGAFF. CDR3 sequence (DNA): TGTGCCAGCAGCTTCACCCAGGGAAGGGGGGCTTTCTTT.